This is a list of T cell receptor beta chains from one sample in a study of blood T cells in healthy people across ages. Each CDR3 protein gets one entry after TCRdb re-called the 5' RACE reads with MiXCR. The data hold 700,000 to 900,000 distinct CDR3 sequences, with 53% observed a single time. Sequenced: blood. The receptor set was obtained from a man older than 75 in good health. The CDR3 runs from the conserved cysteine through the conserved F or W.

J gene | V gene | CDR3 protein
. | TRBV7-9 | CASILGPASYEQYF
TRBJ2-7 | TRBV18 | CASSQGKGVHEQYF
TRBJ1-1 | TRBV20-1 | CSARPWADTEAFF
TRBJ2-3 | TRBV29-1 | CSVEGGRVGTDTQYF
TRBJ2-1 | TRBV20-1 | CSARSRYNEQFF
TRBJ2-1 | TRBV4-1 | CASRGRGDEQFF
TRBJ1-1 | TRBV6-5 | CASSYSWGGSTEAFF
TRBJ1-2 | TRBV7-9 | CASSSGQAESYTF
TRBJ1-2 | TRBV20-1 | CSARPTGNYGYTF
TRBJ2-6 | TRBV11-2 | CASSLVGRDSGANVLTF